The 4 T cell receptor beta chains listed next were all sequenced from one sample in a study of cytomegalovirus exposure and HLA in healthy donors. The primer mix had 60 Vbeta and 13 Jbeta primers. The repertoire was sequenced with immunoSEQ multiplex PCR; TCRdb's copy has only in-frame clones and lacks some. Here the sample spans tens of thousands of clones, around four fifths being singletons. The sequenced sample consisted of PBMCs. The receptors originated from a male donor in good health and CMV-seropositive.

This clone turned up a few times. The chain is built from TRBV28 and TRBJ2-7, with a tentative D call TRBD1 (5 bases). The CDR3 contains 15 residues. V was pared by 5 bases and J by 0 bases, with 14 bases between. Germline V gene sequence: CDR1 MDHEN, CDR2 SYDVKM. CDR3 region: CASSTYRQSSYEQYF. DNA for the CDR3: TGTGCCAGCAGTACCTACCGACAGAGCTCCTACGAGCAGTACTTC.

V is TRBV11-2 and J is TRBJ2-7; 8 nucleotides align to TRBD2. V trimming: 5 bases; J trimming: 5 bases; junction bases outside the gene matches: 17. Germline V gene data show CDR1 as SGHAT and CDR2 as FQNNGV. The CDR3 runs to 17 residues. The CDR3 sequence is CASSRGEGGLGQHEQYF. As DNA, the CDR3 is TGTGCCAGCAGCCGAGGGGAGGGGGGACTAGGCCAACACGAGCAGTACTTC. Looking up the rest from reference TRBV11-2 and TRBJ2-7 gives the full variable domain: EAGVAQSPRYKIIEKRQSVAFWCNPISGHATLYWYQQILGQGPKLLIQFQNNGVVDDSQLPKDRFSAERLKGVDSTLKIQPAKLEDSAVYLCASSRGEGGLGQHEQYFGPGTRLTVT.

The chain carries TRBV5-1 and TRBJ2-3; tentative D call: TRBD2 (6 bases). V gave up 4 bases and J gave up 2 bases, with 17 bases separating them. Germline CDR1 is SGHRS and CDR2 is YFSETQ. The CDR3 is made up of 16 amino acids. The CDR3 bases are TGCGCCAGCAGCCCCCACCGGGACTTTGACACAGATACGCAGTATTTT. Its translation is CASSPHRDFDTDTQYF.

The V gene is TRBV7-9, the J gene TRBJ1-1, with TRBD1 as a possible D gene (6 bases). There are 15 residues in the CDR3. Germline CDR1 is SEHNR and CDR2 is FQNEAQ (reference sequence). V was cut by 5 bases and J by 4 bases, with 17 bases left in between. DNA for the CDR3: TGTGCCAGCAGCCCGGGGGAGGGGGTACGCACTGAAGCTTTCTTT. It encodes CASSPGEGVRTEAFF.